This is a list of T cell receptor beta chains from one sample in a study of blood T cells in healthy people across ages. TCRdb re-derived calls from the 5' RACE reads in MiXCR, one entry per CDR3 protein. The data hold 1.5 million to 2 million distinct CDR3 sequences, with approximately 50% observed a single time. The specimen sequenced was blood. Receptors were obtained from a woman aged 40-49 years in good health. Both conserved end residues are part of each CDR3. D genes are given only for firm matches. Clone size is shown for a subset of rows, as once, few, many or a class of expanded clone.

d_gene	abundance	v_gene	j_gene	CDR3nt	CDR3aa
-	-	TRBV6-2/TRBV6-3	TRBJ2-5	TGTGCCAGCAGTTACCCCAGGCATGAGCAGTACTTC	CASSYPRHEQYF
-	-	TRBV20-1	TRBJ2-5	TGCAGTGTCCCGACAGGCCAAGAGACCCAGTACTTC	CSVPTGQETQYF
-	-	TRBV12-3/TRBV12-4	TRBJ1-4	TGTGCCAGCAGTTTAAGAGGGGGGGTCGAAAAACTGTTTTTT	CASSLRGGVEKLFF
TRBD1	few	TRBV2	TRBJ2-1	TGTGCCAGCAGGCAGGGGGTAGGCTCCTACAATGAGCAGTTCTTC	CASRQGVGSYNEQFF
-	few	TRBV20-1	TRBJ1-5	TGCAGTGCTCCCCGATTCCCCAGTCAGCCCCAGCATTTT	CSAPRFPSQPQHF
-	-	TRBV29-1	TRBJ2-1	TGCAGCAGTTTAGGAGGGCCCTTATACAATGAGCAGTTCTTC	CSSLGGPLYNEQFF
-	few	TRBV29-1	TRBJ2-3	TGCAGCGTGGGACCCCCCAGTGGCACAGATACGCAGTATTTT	CSVGPPSGTDTQYF
-	-	TRBV7-8	TRBJ1-4	TGTGCCAGCAGCTCCCCAAAGGCAGGAGAAGGAAGACTGTTTTTT	CASSSPKAGEGRLFF
-	few	TRBV10-3	TRBJ2-3	TGTGCCATCAGTGTGCCATCCACAGATACGCAGTATTTT	CAISVPSTDTQYF
-	few	TRBV2	TRBJ2-3	TGTGCCAGCAGTGAAACCGCAGATACGCAGTATTTT	CASSETADTQYF
-	-	TRBV12-5	TRBJ2-5	TGTGCTAGTGCCCATAAAGTAGGAGAGACCCAGTACTTC	CASAHKVGETQYF
TRBD2	few	TRBV20-1	TRBJ2-1	TGCAGTGCTAGAGATTGGGCCTCCACGGGACTAAACGCCAATGAGCAGTTCTTC	CSARDWASTGLNANEQFF
TRBD1	-	TRBV20-1	TRBJ1-5	TGCAGTGCTCCTCCGGGACAGGGCAGCGGTCAGCCCCAGCATTTT	CSAPPGQGSGQPQHF
TRBD2	-	TRBV12-3/TRBV12-4	TRBJ2-1	TGTGCCAGCACCCCGGGTGGACTAGGACCTACCGGTGAGCAGTTCTTC	CASTPGGLGPTGEQFF
TRBD2	-	TRBV2	TRBJ2-1	TGTGCCAGCCTCGGTGTTAGGACTAGCGGAAACAATGAGCAGTTCTTC	CASLGVRTSGNNEQFF
TRBD1	-	TRBV12-3/TRBV12-4	TRBJ2-7	TGTGCCAGCAGTGCCAGGACAGGCTACTACGAGCAGTACTTC	CASSARTGYYEQYF
TRBD2	-	TRBV27	TRBJ2-7	TGTGCCAGCAGTACCGGACTAGCGGTAGCCTACGAGCAGTACTTC	CASSTGLAVAYEQYF
-	-	TRBV7-2	TRBJ2-5	TGTGCCAGCAGCTTATCGTGGCAGGGAGAGACCCAGTACTTC	CASSLSWQGETQYF
TRBD2	few	TRBV5-1	TRBJ2-1	TGCGCCAGCAGCTTGTCCTCAGCGGGGGCCTACAATGAGCAGTTCTTC	CASSLSSAGAYNEQFF
-	-	TRBV4-3	TRBJ2-3	TGCGCCAGCAGCCAAGATGGAAGGCAGGGCGCAGATACGCAGTATTTT	CASSQDGRQGADTQYF
TRBD1	few	TRBV12-3/TRBV12-4	TRBJ1-2	TGTGCCAGCAGGGGGACAGGGACTATCTATGGCTACACCTTC	CASRGTGTIYGYTF
-	-	TRBV15	TRBJ1-2	TGTGCCACCAGCAGCCCCCTTTCGGGTGGCGGCTACACCTTC	CATSSPLSGGGYTF
-	-	TRBV7-8	TRBJ2-7	TGTGCCAGCAGTTCCGGGAGTACCTACGAGCAGTACTTC	CASSSGSTYEQYF
TRBD2	few	TRBV20-1	TRBJ2-7	TGCAGTGCTCGGGACTATCCCTACGAGCAGTACTTC	CSARDYPYEQYF
-	-	TRBV20-1	TRBJ1-2	TGCAGTGCTAGAGGGGGGGGTATCGTCTATGGCTACACCTTC	CSARGGGIVYGYTF
TRBD1	few	TRBV5-5	TRBJ2-1	TGTGCCAGCAGCTCGCCGGGGGGACAGGGGGGCCGTGAGCAGTTCTTC	CASSSPGGQGGREQFF
TRBD1	-	TRBV5-1	TRBJ1-4	TGCGCCAGCAGCCGTGGGACAGGGGCAACTAATGAAAAACTGTTTTTT	CASSRGTGATNEKLFF
TRBD1	-	TRBV20-1	TRBJ1-5	TGCAGTGCTAGGGTCACAGGGGGGATGTACAGCAATCAGCCCCAGCATTTT	CSARVTGGMYSNQPQHF
-	-	TRBV7-9	TRBJ1-2	TGTGCCAGCAGCTCCATGGGGTTAGAGAACTATGGCTACACCTTC	CASSSMGLENYGYTF
-	-	TRBV28	TRBJ2-7	TGTGCCGGCAGTAATACATACTACGAGCAGTACTTC	CAGSNTYYEQYF
TRBD2	-	TRBV7-2	TRBJ2-3	TGTGCCAGCAGCTTATTCGCGGGGGGCGCCCGGGGAGATACGCAGTATTTT	CASSLFAGGARGDTQYF
TRBD1	-	TRBV28	TRBJ1-2	TGTGCCAGCAGTCCGGGACAGGAGCACTATGGCTACACCTTC	CASSPGQEHYGYTF
-	-	TRBV12-3/TRBV12-4	TRBJ2-3	TGTGCCAGCAGAAGACCGGGGGTGGGCGTGGATACGCAGTATTTT	CASRRPGVGVDTQYF
TRBD1	-	TRBV12-3/TRBV12-4	TRBJ1-5	TGTGCCAGCAGCCCCGGGACAGTCCCCAATCAGCCCCAGCATTTT	CASSPGTVPNQPQHF
TRBD1	few	TRBV4-3	TRBJ2-7	TGCGCCAGCAGCCCCTCGGGACAGGGACCCTACGAGCAGTACTTC	CASSPSGQGPYEQYF
-	-	TRBV4-3	TRBJ1-1	TGCGCCGGCAGCCAAGGTCGGGGTTACACTGAAGCTTTCTTT	CAGSQGRGYTEAFF
TRBD2	-	TRBV6-1	TRBJ2-5	TGTGCCAGCCCCGGGGGGGAATACCAAGAGACCCAGTACTTC	CASPGGEYQETQYF
-	few	TRBV4-3	TRBJ2-3	TGCGCCAGCAGCCAAAGAGGGAGACTGTTAGATACGCAGTATTTT	CASSQRGRLLDTQYF
TRBD1	-	TRBV4-3	TRBJ1-2	TGCGCCAGCAGCCAAGATAACGGACAGGGATTTTATGGCTACACCTTC	CASSQDNGQGFYGYTF
TRBD1	few	TRBV6-2/TRBV6-3	TRBJ2-5	TGTGCCAGCAGTAAACAGGGGAGCCTTCAAGAGACCCAGTACTTC	CASSKQGSLQETQYF
-	few	TRBV27	TRBJ2-5	TGTGCCACATCAACTAGCAGAACAGAGACCCAGTACTTC	CATSTSRTETQYF
-	-	TRBV6-5	TRBJ2-3	TGTGCCAGCACCTTAACGGGTACGCAGTATTTT	CASTLTGTQYF
-	-	TRBV20-1	TRBJ2-7	TGCAGTGCTAGAGGGGTTCAGGAGAGCTCCTACGAGCAGTACTTC	CSARGVQESSYEQYF
-	-	TRBV7-9	TRBJ1-6	TGTGCCAGCAGCTTAGCGCAGGGCGGTTCTTCACCCCTCCACTTT	CASSLAQGGSSPLHF
TRBD1	few	TRBV6-5	TRBJ2-7	TGTGCCAGCAGACGCAGGTCGAAGACAGGGACCTTGGCGCAGTACTTC	CASRRRSKTGTLAQYF
-	-	TRBV7-2	TRBJ1-1	TGTGCCAGCAGCTTAGACCAGTCCACTGAAGCTTTCTTT	CASSLDQSTEAFF
TRBD1	few	TRBV4-3	TRBJ2-5	TGCGCCAGCAGCCAAGTGGACAGGGGAGTTGAGACCCAGTACTTC	CASSQVDRGVETQYF
-	once	TRBV7-2	TRBJ2-5	TGTGCCAGCAAACTTACAGGGGAGGGGGCGGGGGAGACCCAGTACTTC	CASKLTGEGAGETQYF
TRBD1	many	TRBV18	TRBJ2-5	TGTGCCAGCAGCCCTCGGACAGGGATCCAAGAGACCCAGTACTTC	CASSPRTGIQETQYF
-	-	TRBV9	TRBJ2-5	TGTGCCAGCAGCGCACCTTTCCTCGAGACCCAGTACTTC	CASSAPFLETQYF
TRBD1	-	TRBV7-3	TRBJ2-1	TGTGCCAGCAGCCCCCCATCGGGACAGGGATACAATGAGCAGTTCTTC	CASSPPSGQGYNEQFF
TRBD1	-	TRBV2	TRBJ2-3	TGTGCCAGCGGGGGACAGGGGGTTAGCACAGATACGCAGTATTTT	CASGGQGVSTDTQYF
TRBD1	many	TRBV29-1	TRBJ2-6	TGCAGCGTTGATTTGTGGACAGGGGACCCTGGGGCCAACGTCCTGACTTTC	CSVDLWTGDPGANVLTF
TRBD2	-	TRBV15	TRBJ2-1	TGTGCCACCAGCAGGAAAGCGGGGGGGAACTCCTACAATGAGCAGTTCTTC	CATSRKAGGNSYNEQFF